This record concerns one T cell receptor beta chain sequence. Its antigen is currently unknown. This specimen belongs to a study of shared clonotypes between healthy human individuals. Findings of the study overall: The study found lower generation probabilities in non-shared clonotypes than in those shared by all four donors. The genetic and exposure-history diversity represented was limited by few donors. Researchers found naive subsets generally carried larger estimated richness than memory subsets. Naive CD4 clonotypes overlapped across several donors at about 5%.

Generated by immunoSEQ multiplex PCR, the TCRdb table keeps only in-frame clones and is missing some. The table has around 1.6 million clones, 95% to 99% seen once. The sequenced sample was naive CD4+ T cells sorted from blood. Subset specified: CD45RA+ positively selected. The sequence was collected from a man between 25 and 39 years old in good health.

CDR3 in DNA: TGTGCCAGCAGCCGCTTACTGGGAACTTACAATGAGCAGTTCTTC. Residues: CASSRLLGTYNEQFF. The chain recombines TRBV7-9 with TRBJ2-1; D is undetermined. From germline, CDR1 is SEHNR and CDR2 FQNEAQ (reference sequence). This CDR3 comprises 15 residues. The V end was cut by 5 bases, the J end by 4 bases, with 15 bases between.